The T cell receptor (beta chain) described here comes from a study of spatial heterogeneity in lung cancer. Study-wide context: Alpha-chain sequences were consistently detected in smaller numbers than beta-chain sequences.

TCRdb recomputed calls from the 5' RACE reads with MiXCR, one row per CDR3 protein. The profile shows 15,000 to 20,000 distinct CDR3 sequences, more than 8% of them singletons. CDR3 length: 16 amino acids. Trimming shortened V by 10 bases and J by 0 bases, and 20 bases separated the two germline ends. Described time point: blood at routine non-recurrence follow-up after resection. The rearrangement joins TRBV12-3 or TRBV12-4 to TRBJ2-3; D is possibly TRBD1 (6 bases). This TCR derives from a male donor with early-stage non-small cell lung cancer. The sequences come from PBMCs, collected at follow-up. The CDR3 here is CANSSPGQVSTDTQYF. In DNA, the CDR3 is TGTGCCAACAGCTCCCCGGGACAAGTAAGCACAGATACGCAGTATTTT.